The present T cell receptor (beta chain) was sequenced within a study of shared clonotypes between healthy human individuals. Method: immunoSEQ multiplex PCR; TCRdb's copy keeps in-frame clones and lacks some. The table shows some 680,000 clones, with more than 70% occurring only once. Trimming cost V 5 bases and J 7 bases; bases outside gene matches: 9. CDR1 is SGHAT and CDR2 is FQNNGV in the germline V gene. The CDR3 spans 15 residues. Sequencing input: memory CD4+ T cells sorted from blood. The subset here: CD45RA-negative fraction. V gene TRBV11-2 combines with J gene TRBJ2-1; 9 bases are a match to TRBD2. This receptor was identified in a woman in her thirties in good health. CDR3 bases: TGTGCCAGCAGCCCGAGCGGGAGGATATCAAATGAGCAGTTCTTC. Translated, it gives CASSPSGRISNEQFF.